This TCR beta chain was identified in a study of blood T cells in healthy people across ages (dated by TCRdb to about 2015). As for the study more broadly: In model experiments, roughly one uniquely barcoded TCR beta cDNA molecule per two T cells was captured by template switching. Using the same blood draw, the study looked at two additional independent replicas of 1 million unique cDNA reads for two donors, one aged 18 to 30 and the other aged 80 or older. Donors of different ages were randomly distributed across sequencing lanes to avoid experimental bias. The donors were split into four age groups: young (average 16 years), middle-aged (roughly 40), aged (62) and long-lived (approximately 80). To track age-related changes in TCR beta repertoire diversity, the study relied on deep sequencing normalized with unique cDNA molecular identifiers. Overall study outcomes, separate from this receptor: The long-lived group showed more naive CD4+ T cells, fewer expanded clones and increased TCR diversity than the aged group, suggesting age selection. As age increased, observed TCR beta diversity per million T cells dropped in a roughly linear way, and a significant reduction was already evident by age roughly 36. A strong correlation was found between observed TCR beta diversity and the percentage of naive T cells measured by flow cytometry. Total diversity estimates from one million sequenced T cells were considered lower bounds and underestimates. Because the CMV infection status of the donors was unknown, age-related changes in expanded clonotypes may potentially have been confounded. Conclusive comparison of naive and antigen-experienced compartments was prevented by the profiling of bulk unsorted PBMCs.

Worth noting for this clonotype: Its antigen is unknown. The input lacks base qualities; no much larger clone sits a single base away.

The 40 or so donors, aged roughly 6 to 90 years, were systemically healthy Caucasian individuals from Russia. Each donor gave about 11 milliliters of peripheral blood, drawn into EDTA-treated Vacutainer tubes. Ficoll-Paque density-gradient centrifugation was used to isolate PBMCs, with at least 6.5 million per sample. Total RNA, at least 6 micrograms per sample, was extracted from PBMCs with Trizol reagent. For every donor, flow cytometry on a PBMC aliquot measured the percentage of naive CD45RAhigh/CD27high T cells. The library was obtained by 5' RACE. The sequencer was an Illumina HiSeq 2500. A second PCR of roughly 7 to 12 cycles was run with a J-beta primer mix and a sample-barcoded 5' primer. Each TCR beta cDNA molecule received a unique molecular identifier from a template-switch 5' adaptor carrying 12 random nucleotides. At least 2.5 million CDR3-containing paired-end reads were obtained from each sample. First-strand cDNA synthesis was performed from all RNA using the Mint cDNA synthesis kit, with priming by a TRBC-specific oligonucleotide. Following uracil-DNA glycosylase treatment, all cDNA underwent a first 18-cycle PCR with the universal primers M1SS and BC2_uni_R. For the original study's pipeline: For normalization, 1 million high-quality reads were randomly selected from each sample, with every read carrying a distinct molecular identifier. Reads sharing molecular identifiers were discarded rather than binned into consensus sequences. MiTCR, run with a Q25 quality threshold and the strictest error-elimination algorithm, handled CDR3 identification, clonotype clustering and error correction. A nonparametric unseen species model with Euler transformation was used to estimate a lower bound on total TCR beta diversity. The raw public reads went through TCRdb reprocessing: fastp at Q25, MiXCR clone calling, in-frame beta chains kept. Each CDR3 protein appears once, grouped with its most common genes and DNA. Clone size and V and J calls follow TCRdb, not the original study. A total of roughly 730,000 distinct CDR3 sequences appear in this sample, roughly three fifths of them only once. Roughly 25% of the sample rests with the top ten.

Source material: blood. This receptor was taken from a man aged 40-55 years in good health.

Read as DNA, the sequence is TGTGCCAGCAGTTACGACAGGAGCACAGATACGCAGTATTTT. Protein translation: CASSYDRSTDTQYF. The chain was built from TRBV6-6 and TRBJ2-3; the D region possibly corresponds to TRBD1 (6 bases align). Trimming removed 2 bases from V and 0 bases from J, leaving 6 bases between the germline ends. The CDR3 has 14 amino acids, counting the end cysteine and phenylalanine. Solely the CDR3 DNA is kept, with 42 bases framed from the first base. Per the germline V gene (reference sequence), MNHNY is the CDR1 and SVGAGI is the CDR2.